Below are 23 T cell receptor beta chains sequenced from a single sample in a study of shared clonotypes between healthy human individuals. Only in-frame clones appear in the TCRdb table, and some are missing; sequencing was by immunoSEQ multiplex PCR. The sample has 600,000 to 700,000 clones, around three quarters seen once. The sample taken for sequencing was memory CD4+ T cells sorted from blood. Subset in this sample: CD45RA-negative fraction. These receptors were collected from a woman in her 30s in good health.

This clone was seen repeatedly, ten times or more. The rearrangement joins TRBV11-2 to TRBJ2-5; 10 bases are a match to TRBD2. Trimming cost V 7 bases and J 2 bases; bases outside gene matches: 10. The CDR3 sequence is 16 residues long. From germline, CDR1 is SGHAT and CDR2 FQNNGV. CDR3 DNA sequence: TGTGCCAGCACCAGACTAGCGGGCCGGCCTCAAGAGACCCAGTACTTC. Translated, it gives CASTRLAGRPQETQYF. The full variable domain, its missing parts supplied by reference TRBV11-2 and TRBJ2-5, is EAGVAQSPRYKIIEKRQSVAFWCNPISGHATLYWYQQILGQGPKLLIQFQNNGVVDDSQLPKDRFSAERLKGVDSTLKIQPAKLEDSAVYLCASTRLAGRPQETQYFGPGTRLLVL.

The J gene is TRBJ2-2, the V gene TRBV15, with 10 bases that match TRBD1. V shed 4 bases and J 5 bases; nucleotides not matched to a gene: 4. This CDR3 has 15 residues. Germline loops: CDR1 LNHNV, CDR2 YYDKDF (reference sequence). Written as DNA, the CDR3 is TGTGCCACCAGCACACCGGGACAGGGGACCGGGGAGCTGTTTTTT. Its protein product is CATSTPGQGTGELFF.

This chain connects TRBV7-7 to TRBJ2-3; the D gene is possibly TRBD2 (7 bases). The CDR3 sequence is 13 residues long. CDR1 is SSHAT and CDR2 is FNYEAQ in the germline V gene (reference sequence). Trimming removed 2 bases at V and 8 bases at J, with 11 bases between. CDR3 loop: CASSLQGGGTQYF. The DNA of the CDR3 is TGTGCCAGCAGCTTACAAGGGGGGGGTACGCAGTATTTT.

This chain links TRBV5-4 with TRBJ2-5; the D gene is possibly TRBD1 (6 bases). Trimming removed 3 bases from V and 2 bases from J, with 17 bases in between. Germline CDR1 reads SGHNT; CDR2 reads YYREEE (reference sequence). This CDR3 is built from 16 residues. In DNA, the CDR3 is TGTGCCAGCAGCTCCGGCCCGGGACACCGTCAAGAGACCCAGTACTTC. It codes for CASSSGPGHRQETQYF.

This clone has a single count. The chain joins TRBV5-1 to TRBJ2-3; possible D gene TRBD1, 6 bases. This CDR3 contains 14 residues. Germline V gene sequence: CDR1 SGHRS, CDR2 YFSETQ. V lost 4 bases to trimming and J lost 0 bases, with 9 bases between them. The CDR3 sequence is CASSGGRSTDTQYF. The CDR3 bases are TGCGCCAGCAGCGGGGGCCGTAGCACAGATACGCAGTATTTT.

Concerning this clone: The junction does not match germline at one end; this may be a read error. This chain connects TRBV7-9 to TRBJ2-2; a possible D gene is TRBD2 (5 bases). CDR1 and CDR2 from the germline V gene are SEHNR and FQNEAQ (reference sequence). The CDR3 has 12 residues. The CDR3 spells CASSVAPGELFF. For the CDR3, the DNA is TGTGCCAGCAGCGTAGCGCCCGGGGAGCTGTTTTTT.

This clone was seen a few times. The chain joins TRBV5-1 to TRBJ2-3; 9 nucleotides line up with TRBD2. The CDR3 sequence is 19 residues long. The V and J ends lost 3 bases and 3 bases, in that order; junction bases with no gene match: 17. CDR1 and CDR2 (germline): SGHRS, YFSETQ. The CDR3 loop reads CASSWELSGRSRRTDTQYF. CDR3 DNA sequence: TGCGCCAGCAGCTGGGAACTTAGCGGGAGATCGAGAAGGACAGATACGCAGTATTTT.

This chain connects TRBV4-2 to TRBJ2-7, with 12 bases lining up with TRBD2. CDR1 and CDR2 from the germline V gene are LGHNA and YNFKEQ. The CDR3 sequence is 15 residues long. The V gene end was trimmed by 3 bases and the J gene end by 4 bases; junction bases not matched to a gene: 4. The CDR3 region is CASSHPSGRVYEQYF. The DNA of the CDR3 is TGTGCCAGCAGCCACCCTAGCGGGAGGGTGTACGAGCAGTACTTC.

The chain couples TRBV28 to TRBJ2-2; no clear D gene. Trimming took 7 bases from V and 3 from J, leaving 6 bases between them. Germline loops: CDR1 MDHEN, CDR2 SYDVKM. CDR3 length: 12 amino acids. In nucleotides, the CDR3 is TGTGCCAGCACCAGATACACCGGGGAGCTGTTTTTT. Translated: CASTRYTGELFF.

The chain has TRBV2 and TRBJ2-1, with D perhaps given as TRBD1 or TRBD2 (6 bases each). V was shortened by 8 bases and J by 5 bases, with 13 bases between the two germline ends. Germline V CDR1 and CDR2: SNHLY, FYNNEI. The CDR3 loop spans 13 amino acids. In nucleotides, the CDR3 is TGTGCCAGCTCAGGAGGGGGGAACAATGAGCAGTTCTTC. It is translated as CASSGGGNNEQFF.

This chain links TRBV5-1 with TRBJ2-5; the match to TRBD1 covers 9 bases. The germline V gene encodes CDR1 SGHRS and CDR2 YFSETQ. The trim removed 6 bases at V and 2 bases at J, leaving 8 bases unmatched. The CDR3 length is 15 residues. The CDR3 DNA follows: TGCGCCAGCACCCCCGGGACAGGGCGACAAGAGACCCAGTACTTC. Translation gives CASTPGTGRQETQYF.

The DNA for the CDR3 is TGTGCCAGCAGCTTAGTTAGGCAATCCTACGAGCAGTACTTC. Amino acids: CASSLVRQSYEQYF. The genes are TRBV7-8 and TRBJ2-7, with D uncertain. The V gene's germline CDR1 is SGHVS and CDR2 FQNEAQ. V was cut by 1 base and J by 1 base, with 8 bases left in between. There are 14 residues in the CDR3.

The V call is TRBV30, the J call TRBJ1-4; D is unclear. Trimming took 3 bases from V and 6 from J, leaving 14 bases between them. Germline CDR1 GTSNPN, CDR2 SVGIG (reference sequence). The CDR3 runs to 14 residues. The CDR3 sequence: CAWRPRIGHEKLFF. The CDR3, as DNA: TGTGCCTGGAGACCGAGGATAGGACATGAAAAACTGTTTTTT.

The CDR3, as DNA: TGTGCCAGCAGCCACGAGCGGGGCTACCTCTACTTC. Translating gives CASSHERGYLYF. The chain uses TRBV7-6 and TRBJ2-5; 7 positions agree with TRBD2. The V gene end was trimmed by 5 bases and the J gene end by 14 bases; junction bases not matched to a gene: 11. Per the germline V gene, CDR1 is SGHVS and CDR2 is FNYEAQ. There are 12 residues in the CDR3.

The chain links TRBV7-9 to TRBJ2-2; D is perhaps TRBD1 (6 bases). Deletions cut 3 bases from V and 3 bases from J, with 11 bases between. This CDR3 has 15 residues. Germline CDR1 reads SEHNR; CDR2 reads FQNEAQ (reference sequence). The CDR3 loop is CASSFGTLDTGELFF. In DNA form, the CDR3 reads TGTGCCAGCAGCTTTGGGACACTCGACACCGGGGAGCTGTTTTTT.

The chain has TRBV19 and TRBJ2-3; D remains unclear. V was clipped by 8 bases and J by 2 bases, with 11 bases between them. This CDR3 has 13 amino acids. CDR1 and CDR2 (germline): LNHDA, SQIVND (reference sequence). The DNA for the CDR3 is TGTGCCAGTTCCTATCGGTACACAGATACGCAGTATTTT. Translated: CASSYRYTDTQYF.

The rearrangement joins TRBV5-1 to TRBJ2-1; 7 positions agree with TRBD1. CDR1 SGHRS and CDR2 YFSETQ come from the germline V gene. V was pared by 0 bases and J by 6 bases, with 3 bases of the junction left unmatched. The CDR3 has 14 residues. The CDR3 here is CASSLVQGVNEQFF. In DNA, the CDR3 is TGCGCCAGCAGCTTGGTCCAGGGGGTCAATGAGCAGTTCTTC.

The chain employs TRBV5-4 and TRBJ2-2, with no clear D. V lost 2 bases and J 2 bases, leaving 10 bases between the germline ends. This CDR3 is 15 amino acids long. CDR1 SGHNT and CDR2 YYREEE come from the germline V gene (reference sequence). The CDR3 protein is CASSFRGENTGELFF. The CDR3, as DNA: TGTGCCAGCAGCTTTCGTGGAGAAAACACCGGGGAGCTGTTTTTT.

V and J are TRBV19 and TRBJ2-3; 9 bases agree with TRBD2. From germline, CDR1 is LNHDA and CDR2 SQIVND (reference sequence). The V and J ends lost 6 bases and 5 bases, in that order; junction bases with no gene match: 9. This CDR3 spans 15 amino acids. DNA of the CDR3: TGTGCCAGTAGGGATCTAGCGGGAAAAGGAGATACGCAGTATTTT. The encoded protein is CASRDLAGKGDTQYF.

This rearrangement joins TRBV11-1 to TRBJ2-4; no clear D gene. Trimming left V 1 base short and J 5 bases short, with 9 bases between. There are 14 residues in the CDR3. Germline CDR1 is SGHAT and CDR2 is FQDESV (reference sequence). As DNA, the CDR3 is TGTGCCAGCAGCTTAGGAGAATCTCAAAACATTCAGTACTTC. This sequence encodes CASSLGESQNIQYF.

The V gene is TRBV19, the J gene TRBJ1-2, with D possibly matching TRBD1 (5 bases). V lost 6 bases, J lost 7 bases, and 24 bases lay in between. Germline V gene data show CDR1 as LNHDA and CDR2 as SQIVND (reference sequence). CDR3 length: 16 amino acids. For the CDR3, the DNA is TGTGCCAGTAGCAGCCGACAAGGGGCCCCATCTTTTGGCTACACCTTC. Its translation is CASSSRQGAPSFGYTF.

The gene calls are TRBV6-1 and TRBJ1-3, with no clear D. V was clipped by 5 bases and J by 0 bases, with 8 bases between them. CDR3 length: 14 residues. Germline CDR1 is MNHNS and CDR2 is SASEGT. The chain's CDR3 is CASSPQFSGNTIYF. The CDR3 DNA sequence: TGTGCCAGCAGTCCACAGTTCTCTGGAAACACCATATATTTT.

The chain has TRBV28 and TRBJ1-2; D gene unclear. V dropped 7 bases and J dropped 4 bases, with 19 bases sitting between them. This CDR3 has 15 residues. Germline assignment: CDR1 MDHEN and CDR2 SYDVKM. The CDR3 nucleotides read TGTGCCAGCACCCCTGAAGGGATGGCCCTCTATGGCTACACCTTC. Translated, it gives CASTPEGMALYGYTF.